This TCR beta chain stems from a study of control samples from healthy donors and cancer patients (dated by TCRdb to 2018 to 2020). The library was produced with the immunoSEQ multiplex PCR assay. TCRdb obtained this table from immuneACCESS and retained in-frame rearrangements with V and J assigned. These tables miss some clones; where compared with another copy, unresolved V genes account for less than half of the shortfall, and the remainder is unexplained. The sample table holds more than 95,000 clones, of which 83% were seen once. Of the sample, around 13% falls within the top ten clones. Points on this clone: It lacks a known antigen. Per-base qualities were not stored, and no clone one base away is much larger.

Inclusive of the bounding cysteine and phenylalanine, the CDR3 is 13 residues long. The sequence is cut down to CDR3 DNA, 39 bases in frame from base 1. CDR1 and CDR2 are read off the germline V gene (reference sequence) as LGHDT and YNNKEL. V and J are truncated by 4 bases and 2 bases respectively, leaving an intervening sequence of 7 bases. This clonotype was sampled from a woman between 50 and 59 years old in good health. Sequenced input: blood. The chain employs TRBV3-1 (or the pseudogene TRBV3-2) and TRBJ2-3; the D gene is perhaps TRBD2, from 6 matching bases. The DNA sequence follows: TGTGCCAGCAGCCGCGGGGTCACAGATACGCAGTATTTT. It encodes CASSRGVTDTQYF.